What follows are 22 T cell receptor beta chains derived from one specimen sequenced in a study of CD8+CD57+ T cells in acquired aplastic anemia. Genomic DNA, the template, was used for profiling of the TCR beta VDJ and CDR3. Using its own MiXCR run on the reads, TCRdb lists one record per CDR3 protein. The table lists 200,000 to 250,000 distinct CDR3 sequences, around 63% of them singletons. The sample consisted of sorted CD4+, CD8+, or CD8+CD57+ T cells (not recorded which) from PBMCs. The source is a human donor in good health.

On this clonotype: At one boundary the junction diverges from the germline segment, which might be a read error. The chain recombines TRBV29-1 with TRBJ2-7, with D tentatively TRBD1 (6 bases). CDR1 and CDR2 from the germline V gene are SQVTM and ANQGSEA. The CDR3 is 13 residues long. CDR3 protein: CSVEDSNSYEQHF. CDR3 DNA sequence: TGCAGCGTTGAGGACAGCAACTCCTACGAGCAGCACTTT.

V usage is TRBV15 and J usage is TRBJ1-3; the D gene is possibly TRBD1 (6 bases). The germline V gene encodes CDR1 LNHNV and CDR2 YYDKDF (reference sequence). This CDR3 has 17 amino acids. V lost 0 bases and J lost 3, with 15 bases in between. Here the CDR3 DNA reads TGTGCCACCAGCAGAGAGTGGCAGGGGACGCTTGGAAACACCATATATTTT. It codes for CATSREWQGTLGNTIYF.

This clonotype occurred many times. V usage is TRBV7-9 and J usage is TRBJ1-1; D remains unclear. Germline V gene data show CDR1 as SEHNR and CDR2 as FQNEAQ (reference sequence). The CDR3 consists of 13 residues. Trimming stripped 2 bases from V and 5 bases from J, with 9 bases between. The CDR3 coding sequence is TGTGCCAGCAGCTTAAGCGTGGATACTGAAGCTTTCTTT. As protein: CASSLSVDTEAFF.

This clonotype was counted a single time. The V call is TRBV7-9, the J call TRBJ2-6; D gene uncertain. The germline V gene has CDR1 SEHNR and CDR2 FQNEAQ (reference sequence). The CDR3 length is 14 residues. V dropped 7 bases and J dropped 0 bases, with 7 bases sitting between them. CDR3 sequence reads: CASIMASGANVLTF. The CDR3 nucleotides are TGTGCCAGCATCATGGCCTCTGGGGCCAACGTCCTGACTTTC.

The J gene is TRBJ2-7, the V gene TRBV20-1; 9 bases fit TRBD2. The J segment lost 1 base and the V segment lost 3 bases, leaving 4 bases of the junction unmatched. Germline values: CDR1 DFQATT, CDR2 SNEGSKA (reference sequence). The CDR3 has 14 residues. This CDR3 is CSASDSGSSYEQYF. The DNA of the CDR3 is TGCAGTGCTAGTGATAGCGGGAGTTCCTACGAGCAGTACTTC.

This clonotype has a count of ten or more. The genes are TRBV4-3 and TRBJ2-7; 10 nucleotides align to TRBD2. The CDR3 runs 16 residues. The ends lost 0 bases at V and 3 bases at J; junction bases unmatched: 5. Germline V CDR1 and CDR2: LGHNA, YSLEER. The CDR3 loop is CASSQDIASGGYEQYF. The CDR3 coding sequence is TGCGCCAGCAGCCAAGATATTGCTAGCGGGGGCTACGAGCAGTACTTC.

This clonotype has a count of ten or more. This sequence joins TRBV9 and TRBJ2-2, with 7 bases aligning to TRBD2. V lost 4 bases, J lost 6 bases, and 0 bases stayed unmatched. The CDR3 loop spans 12 amino acids. Germline assignment: CDR1 SGDLS and CDR2 YYNGEE. CDR3 in DNA: TGTGCCAGCAGCCGGGGGGCCGGGGAGCTGTTTTTT. Amino acid sequence: CASSRGAGELFF.

The chain has TRBV5-1 and TRBJ2-7, with D possibly matching TRBD1 (7 bases). The germline V and J ends were trimmed by 4 bases and 7 bases, with 18 bases remaining between them. This CDR3 has 14 amino acids. Germline-derived CDR1 and CDR2 are SGHRS and YFSETQ. The DNA for the CDR3 is TGCGCCAGCAGCCCGGGAGTGGGGACAGAAGAGCAGTACTTC. Encoded protein: CASSPGVGTEEQYF.

The chain employs TRBV20-1 and TRBJ2-7; 10 bases are shared with TRBD2. This CDR3 spans 14 amino acids. From germline, CDR1 is DFQATT and CDR2 SNEGSKA (reference sequence). Trimming took 3 bases from V and 5 from J; bases not matched to a gene: 7. In DNA form, the CDR3 reads TGCAGTGCTAGCCGGGCTAGCGGGAGCCACGAGCAGTACTTC. Amino acid sequence: CSASRASGSHEQYF.

As for this clonotype: A single base separates this from a much larger clone, so it may be a read error. The rearrangement links TRBV20-1 to TRBJ2-4; TRBD2 might be the D (6 bases). This CDR3 has 14 amino acids. Trimming shortened V by 0 bases and J by 12 bases, and 18 bases separated the two germline ends. Germline loops: CDR1 DFQATT, CDR2 SNEGSKA (reference sequence). CDR3: CSARDMREWGTQYF. DNA of the CDR3: TGCAGTGCTAGAGATATGCGGGAATGGGGCACTCAGTACTTC.

Regarding this clonotype: Because it lacks the conserved phenylalanine or tryptophan at the end, this CDR3 is likely a read error. The V and J genes are TRBV15 and TRBJ2-7; 7 bases are a match to TRBD1. Trimming at V came to 0 bases and at J to 6 bases, leaving 2 bases not matched to a gene. Germline V gene data show CDR1 as LNHNV and CDR2 as YYDKDF (reference sequence). The CDR3 totals 13 residues. CDR3 residues: CATSREDRFEQYL. CDR3 DNA: TGTGCCACCAGCAGAGAGGACAGGTTCGAGCAGTACCTC.

In this sample, this clonotype turned up a few times. This CDR3 reads CASSLSHGDYGYTF. DNA for the CDR3: TGTGCCAGCAGCTTATCTCACGGAGACTATGGCTACACCTTC. The rearrangement uses TRBV7-2 and TRBJ1-2; D uncertain. This CDR3 region has 14 residues. CDR1 and CDR2 (germline): SGHTA, FQGNSA. Trimming took off 2 bases at V and 3 bases at J, with 10 bases between the two ends.

This clonotype is a singleton in its sample. The chain employs TRBV20-1 and TRBJ2-7, with 10 nucleotides matching TRBD2. CDR3 length: 15 residues. With V trimmed by 6 bases and J by 3 bases, 11 bases remained unmatched. Germline CDR1 reads DFQATT; CDR2 reads SNEGSKA (reference sequence). This chain's CDR3 is CSAVLAGDLYYEQYF. The CDR3 region has the DNA TGCAGTGCGGTTCTAGCGGGAGATCTCTACTACGAGCAGTACTTC.

This clonotype came up once. The chain carries TRBV7-2 and TRBJ2-7; D is perhaps TRBD2 (5 bases). The CDR3 covers 13 residues. V shed 9 bases and J shed 6 bases, with 18 bases lying between them. Germline V gene data show CDR1 as SGHTA and CDR2 as FQGNSA. The CDR3 here is CASSIAGVTEQYF. The CDR3 bases are TGTGCCAGTAGTATAGCCGGGGTTACCGAGCAGTACTTC.

This chain joins TRBV15 and TRBJ2-3; 9 bases match TRBD1. The germline V gene encodes CDR1 LNHNV and CDR2 YYDKDF (reference sequence). CDR3 length: 15 residues. After removal of 6 bases from V and 2 bases from J, the junction contained 6 bases not matched to a gene. Here the CDR3 DNA reads TGTGCCACCAGTAGGGACAGGGTTCTCACAGATACGCAGTATTTT. Protein: CATSRDRVLTDTQYF.

This clonotype occurred a few times. V and J are TRBV27 and TRBJ2-1; D call uncertain. V lost 5 bases to trimming and J lost 6 bases, with 8 bases between them. CDR1 and CDR2 from the germline V gene are MNHEY and SMNVEV (reference sequence). This CDR3 has 12 amino acids. CDR3 amino acids: CASSTDSNEQFF. The CDR3 nucleotides read TGTGCCAGCAGTACCGACTCCAATGAGCAGTTCTTC.

This clonotype was seen at least ten times. The rearrangement uses TRBV20-1 and TRBJ2-1, with 9 bases that match TRBD2. Germline V gene sequence: CDR1 DFQATT, CDR2 SNEGSKA (reference sequence). With V trimmed by 6 bases and J by 4 bases, 10 bases remained unmatched. CDR3 length equals 15 residues. This CDR3 is CSAALGGRDYNEQFF. The CDR3, as DNA: TGCAGTGCCGCACTGGGCGGGAGGGATTACAATGAGCAGTTCTTC.

This chain connects TRBV29-1 to TRBJ2-2; tentatively, D is TRBD1 (6 bases). This CDR3 has 13 amino acids. Trimming removed 7 bases at V and 0 bases at J, with 9 bases between. Germline V gives CDR1 SQVTM, CDR2 ANQGSEA. The CDR3 sequence: CSAGHPNTGELFF. The CDR3 nucleotides read TGCAGCGCGGGACACCCGAACACCGGGGAGCTGTTTTTT.

The rearrangement uses TRBV2 and TRBJ2-1; 8 bases are shared with TRBD1. The CDR3 loop spans 14 amino acids. Germline CDR1 is SNHLY and CDR2 is FYNNEI. The trim removed 2 bases at V and 9 bases at J, leaving 6 bases unmatched. DNA of the CDR3: TGTGCCAGCAGTGAACAGGGGGCCGGGGGTGAGCAGTTCTTC. As protein: CASSEQGAGGEQFF.

The rearrangement joins TRBV10-3 to TRBJ2-7, with D possibly TRBD1 on 6 matching bases. Per germline, CDR1 ENHRY and CDR2 SYGVKD. CDR3 length equals 16 residues. V lost 1 base to trimming and J lost 1 base, with 14 bases between them. This CDR3 is CAISELDRSSSYEQYF. The CDR3, as DNA: TGTGCCATCAGTGAGTTAGACAGGTCTTCATCCTACGAGCAGTACTTC.

This clonotype was picked up many times. This chain uses TRBV9 with TRBJ1-2; D is uncertain. The ends were cut back, 0 bases at V and 4 bases at J, with 7 bases in the middle. The CDR3 covers 13 residues. The V gene's germline CDR1 is SGDLS and CDR2 YYNGEE. This CDR3 reads CASSVEESYGYTF. The CDR3, as DNA: TGTGCCAGCAGCGTAGAAGAGTCCTATGGCTACACCTTC.

This clonotype occurred many times. The rearrangement links TRBV7-8 to TRBJ1-1, with D unresolved. V gave up 1 base and J gave up 5 bases, with 11 bases separating them. Germline values: CDR1 SGHVS, CDR2 FQNEAQ. This CDR3 region has 14 residues. In DNA form, the CDR3 reads TGTGCCAGCAGCTTAGTTAATGAAGCGACTGAAGCTTTCTTT. It is translated as CASSLVNEATEAFF.